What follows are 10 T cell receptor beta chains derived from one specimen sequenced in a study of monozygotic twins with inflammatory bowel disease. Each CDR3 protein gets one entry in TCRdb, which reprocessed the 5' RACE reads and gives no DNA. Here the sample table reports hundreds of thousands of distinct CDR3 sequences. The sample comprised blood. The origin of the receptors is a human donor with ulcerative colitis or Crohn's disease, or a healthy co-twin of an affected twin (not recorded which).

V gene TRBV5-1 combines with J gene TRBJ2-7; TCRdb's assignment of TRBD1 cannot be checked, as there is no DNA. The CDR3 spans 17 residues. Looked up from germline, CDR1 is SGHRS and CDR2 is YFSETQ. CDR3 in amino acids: CASSPAPVGNLPYEQYF.

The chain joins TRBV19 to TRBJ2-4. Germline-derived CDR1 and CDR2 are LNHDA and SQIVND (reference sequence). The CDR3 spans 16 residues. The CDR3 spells CASSPTGLKAKNIQYF.

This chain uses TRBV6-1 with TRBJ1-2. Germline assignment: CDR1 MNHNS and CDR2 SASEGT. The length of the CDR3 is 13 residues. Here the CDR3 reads CASSEEEGHGYTF.

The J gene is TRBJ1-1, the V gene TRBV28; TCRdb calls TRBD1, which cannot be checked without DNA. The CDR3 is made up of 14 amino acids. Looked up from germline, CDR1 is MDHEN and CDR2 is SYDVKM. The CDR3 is CASSYRVSVTEAFF.

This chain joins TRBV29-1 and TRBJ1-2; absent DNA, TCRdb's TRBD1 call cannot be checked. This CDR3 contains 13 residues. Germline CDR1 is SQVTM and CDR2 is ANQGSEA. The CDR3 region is CSVDQGTGYGYTF.

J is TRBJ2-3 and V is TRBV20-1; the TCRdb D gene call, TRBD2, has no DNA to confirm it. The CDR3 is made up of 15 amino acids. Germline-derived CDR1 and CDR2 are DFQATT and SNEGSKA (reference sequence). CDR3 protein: CSARDLGEGTDTQYF.

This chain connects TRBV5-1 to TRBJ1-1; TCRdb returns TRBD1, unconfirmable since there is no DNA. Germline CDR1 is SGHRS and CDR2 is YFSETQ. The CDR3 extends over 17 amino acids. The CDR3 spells CASSRSRDRGLNTEAFF.

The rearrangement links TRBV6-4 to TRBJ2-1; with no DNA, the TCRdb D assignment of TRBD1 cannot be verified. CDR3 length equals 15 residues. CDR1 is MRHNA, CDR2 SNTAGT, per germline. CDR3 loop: CASSDGGRSYNEQFF.

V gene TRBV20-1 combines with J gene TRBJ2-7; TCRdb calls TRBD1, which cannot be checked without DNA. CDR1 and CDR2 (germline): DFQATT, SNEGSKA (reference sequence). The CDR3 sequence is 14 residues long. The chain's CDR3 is CSARAGVSGYEQYF.

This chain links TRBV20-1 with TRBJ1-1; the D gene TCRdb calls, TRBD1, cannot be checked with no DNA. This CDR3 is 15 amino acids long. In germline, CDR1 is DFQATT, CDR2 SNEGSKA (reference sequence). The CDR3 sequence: CSARGHSLLNTEAFF.